Listed below are T cell receptor beta chains from one sample, sequenced in a study of OX40 agonist ivuxolimab in advanced cancers. Clones were sequenced by immunoSEQ multiplex PCR, and TCRdb holds only the in-frame ones, with some missing. The data show about 48,000 clones, with roughly nine tenths seen just once and over 5% held by the top ten. This specimen consisted of CD4+ or CD8+ T cells sorted from blood, obtained in a trial of the OX40 agonist ivuxolimab. Receptor source: an adult with an advanced solid tumor such as melanoma, head and neck, liver or kidney cancer. CDR3s include the opening cysteine and the closing phenylalanine or tryptophan. Each record gives: V gene, clone size, D gene, J gene, CDR3 length, CDR3 protein, CDR3 DNA. The D gene is left open where the match is weak. Clone size is shown for a subset of rows, as once, few, many or a class of expanded clone.

TRBV7-9	-	-	TRBJ2-2	15	CASSARDLNTGELFF	TGTGCCAGCAGCGCCCGGGACTTAAACACCGGGGAGCTGTTTTTT
TRBV12-5	-	TRBD2	TRBJ2-3	18	CASGLVLASGEDGDTQYF	TGTGCTAGTGGTTTGGTACTGGCTAGCGGGGAGGACGGGGATACGCAGTATTTT
TRBV4-3	-	TRBD2	TRBJ2-1	16	CASSHQLADFYNEQFF	TGCGCCAGCAGCCACCAACTAGCGGACTTCTACAATGAGCAGTTCTTC
TRBV10-2	-	-	TRBJ2-7	17	CASSEKASRKLYYEQYF	TGCGCCAGCAGTGAAAAAGCCAGTAGGAAGTTATACTACGAGCAGTACTTC
TRBV19	-	TRBD1	TRBJ2-5	14	CATRRGRGSETQYF	TGTGCCACCAGGCGAGGCAGGGGGTCAGAGACCCAGTACTTC
TRBV4-3	-	-	TRBJ2-2	15	CASSQDRSNTGELFF	TGCGCCAGCAGCCAAGACAGGTCAAACACCGGGGAGCTGTTTTTT
TRBV19	few	-	TRBJ2-1	15	CASSIAPLPTNEQFF	TGTGCCAGTAGTATTGCCCCACTTCCCACCAATGAGCAGTTCTTC
TRBV2	once	TRBD1	TRBJ1-2	15	CASSESQGGYYGYTF	TGTGCCAGCAGCGAGTCACAGGGGGGGTACTATGGCTACACCTTC
TRBV29-1	-	-	TRBJ2-5	13	CSVETGSKETQYF	TGCAGCGTTGAAACGGGCTCGAAAGAGACCCAGTACTTC
TRBV2	-	TRBD1	TRBJ2-2	16	CASSEATGPRTGELFF	TGTGCCAGCAGTGAGGCGACAGGGCCGCGGACCGGGGAGCTGTTTTTT
TRBV9	-	TRBD1	TRBJ2-7	12	CASSVTGGEQYF	TGTGCCAGCAGCGTAACAGGGGGAGAGCAGTACTTC
TRBV27	-	-	TRBJ1-1	13	CASSLGAGIEAFF	TGTGCCAGCAGTTTAGGGGCCGGGATTGAAGCTTTCTTT
TRBV6-5	-	-	TRBJ2-3	14	CASSYGGSTDTQYF	TGTGCCAGCAGTTACGGTGGTAGTACAGATACGCAGTATTTT
TRBV6-5	-	-	TRBJ2-7	15	CASSTGREGVYEQYF	TGTGCCAGCAGTACGGGGAGAGAAGGGGTCTACGAGCAGTACTTC
TRBV5-6	-	-	TRBJ2-2	12	CASSLLGGELFF	TGTGCCAGCAGCTTGTTGGGCGGGGAGCTGTTTTTT
TRBV9	-	-	TRBJ2-5	15	CASSLIPLPPETQYF	TGTGCCAGCAGTTTAATCCCATTGCCCCCAGAGACCCAGTACTTC
TRBV10-1	-	TRBD1	TRBJ1-2	14	CASSEGQGDPGYTF	TGCGCCAGCAGTGAGGGGCAGGGGGACCCTGGCTACACCTTC
TRBV5-1	-	-	TRBJ2-1	13	CASSLIGGDEQFF	TGCGCCAGCAGCTTGATTGGGGGCGATGAGCAGTTCTTC
TRBV5-5	once	TRBD2	TRBJ2-1	16	CASSLLAESSYNEQFF	TGTGCCAGCAGCTTGCTAGCGGAGAGCTCCTACAATGAGCAGTTCTTC
TRBV9	-	-	TRBJ2-3	17	CASSSTPWETSTDTQYF	TGTGCCAGCAGCTCGACCCCTTGGGAGACTAGCACAGATACGCAGTATTTT
TRBV27	-	-	TRBJ1-1	14	CASSLEGPRTEAFF	TGTGCCAGCAGTTTGGAGGGGCCCCGCACTGAAGCTTTCTTT
TRBV28	-	-	TRBJ1-5	14	CASSLLGHDQPQHF	TGTGCCAGCAGCTTACTGGGACATGATCAGCCCCAGCATTTT
TRBV30	-	-	TRBJ2-7	11	CAWSVGVEQYF	TGTGCCTGGAGTGTAGGGGTCGAGCAGTACTTC
TRBV5-1	-	TRBD1	TRBJ1-2	14	CASSHTGTGSGYTF	TGCGCCAGCAGCCACACCGGGACAGGGTCCGGCTACACCTTC
TRBV11-2	-	-	TRBJ1-5	16	CASSTWGLLSNQPQHF	TGTGCCAGCAGCACCTGGGGGCTTCTTAGCAATCAGCCCCAGCATTTT
TRBV18	-	-	TRBJ2-5	13	CASSPEGYETQYF	TGTGCCAGCTCACCAGAGGGTTATGAGACCCAGTACTTC
TRBV9	-	-	TRBJ2-3	11	CASSFTDTQYF	TGTGCCAGCAGCTTCACAGATACGCAGTATTTT
TRBV29-1	-	TRBD1	TRBJ1-1	15	CSGDLNSGGGTEAFF	TGCAGCGGGGACCTAAACTCAGGGGGAGGAACTGAAGCTTTCTTT
TRBV28	-	-	TRBJ2-3	9	CAGTDTQYF	TGTGCCGGCACAGATACGCAGTATTTT
TRBV27	-	TRBD1	TRBJ2-4	17	CASSLFGQGFAKNIQYF	TGTGCCAGCAGTTTATTTGGACAGGGGTTTGCCAAAAACATTCAGTACTTC
TRBV7-6	-	TRBD2	TRBJ2-1	16	CASSFIRASGGNEQFF	TGTGCCAGCAGCTTTATTCGGGCTAGCGGGGGAAATGAGCAGTTCTTC
TRBV4-1	-	-	TRBJ1-4	15	CASSPTEVANEKLFF	TGCGCCAGCAGCCCGACTGAGGTTGCTAATGAAAAACTGTTTTTT
TRBV7-9	once	TRBD1	TRBJ1-2	16	CASSLGGLGTAYGYTF	TGTGCCAGCAGCTTAGGGGGTCTCGGGACAGCCTATGGCTACACCTTC